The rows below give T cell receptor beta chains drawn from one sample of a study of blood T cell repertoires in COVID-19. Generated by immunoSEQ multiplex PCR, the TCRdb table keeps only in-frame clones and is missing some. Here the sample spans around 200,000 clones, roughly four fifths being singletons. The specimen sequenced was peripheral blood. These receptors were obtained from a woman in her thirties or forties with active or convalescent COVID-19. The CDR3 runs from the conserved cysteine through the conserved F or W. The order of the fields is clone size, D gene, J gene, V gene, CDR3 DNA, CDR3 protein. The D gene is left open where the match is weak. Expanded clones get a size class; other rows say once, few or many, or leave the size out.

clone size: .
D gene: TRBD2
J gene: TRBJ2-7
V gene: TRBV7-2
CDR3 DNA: TGTGCCAGCAGCGCGGGACTAGACCCGGCCTACGAGCAGTACTTC
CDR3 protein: CASSAGLDPAYEQYF

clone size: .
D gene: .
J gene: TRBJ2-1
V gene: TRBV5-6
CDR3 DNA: TGTGCCAGCAGCTTGAGTGGTAATTTAGCTTACGATGAGCAGTTCTTC
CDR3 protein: CASSLSGNLAYDEQFF

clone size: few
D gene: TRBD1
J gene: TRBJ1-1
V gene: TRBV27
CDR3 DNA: TGTGCCAGCAGTTCATCCGGGACAGGGCGGAACACTGAAGCTTTCTTT
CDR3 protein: CASSSSGTGRNTEAFF

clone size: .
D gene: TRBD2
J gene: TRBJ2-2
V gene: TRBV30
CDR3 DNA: TGTGCCTGGATTAGCGGGCCGAACACCGGGGAGCTGTTTTTT
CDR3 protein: CAWISGPNTGELFF

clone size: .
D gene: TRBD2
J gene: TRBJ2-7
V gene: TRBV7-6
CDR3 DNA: TGTGCCAGCAGCTGGGGCGGGGGTTTGGGTCTCTACGAGCAGTACTTC
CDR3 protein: CASSWGGGLGLYEQYF

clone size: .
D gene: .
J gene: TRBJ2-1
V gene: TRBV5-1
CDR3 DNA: TGCGCCAGCAGCTTGGGGGCCGCCCTTTCCTCCTACAATGAGCAGTTCTTC
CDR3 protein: CASSLGAALSSYNEQFF

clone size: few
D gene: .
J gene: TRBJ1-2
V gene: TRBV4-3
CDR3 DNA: TGCGCCAGCAGCCAAGATCCCACAAACAACTATGGCTACACCTTC
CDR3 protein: CASSQDPTNNYGYTF

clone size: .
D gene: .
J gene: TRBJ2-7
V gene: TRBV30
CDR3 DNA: TGTGCCTGGAGTACGGGATTCCTCTACGAGCAGTACTTC
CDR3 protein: CAWSTGFLYEQYF

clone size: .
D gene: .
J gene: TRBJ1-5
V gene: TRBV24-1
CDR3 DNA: TGTGCCACCAGTGTGGGAGTAGTTGGCAATCAGCCCCAGCATTTT
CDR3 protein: CATSVGVVGNQPQHF

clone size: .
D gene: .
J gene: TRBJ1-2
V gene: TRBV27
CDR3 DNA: TGTGCCAGCAGACCCGGGTCGGGGGGCGACTATGGCTACACCTTC
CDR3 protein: CASRPGSGGDYGYTF

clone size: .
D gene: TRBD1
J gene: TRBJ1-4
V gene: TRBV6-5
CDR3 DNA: TGTGCCAGCAATCCTAGGACAGGTGGAAATGAAAAACTGTTTTTT
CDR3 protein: CASNPRTGGNEKLFF

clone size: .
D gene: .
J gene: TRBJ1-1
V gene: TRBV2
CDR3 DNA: TGTGCCAGCAGGACAGGCCCAGGTTTAAGGGGGAACACTGAAGCTTTCTTT
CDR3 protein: CASRTGPGLRGNTEAFF

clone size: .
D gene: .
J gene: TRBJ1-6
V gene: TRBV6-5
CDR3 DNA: TGTGCCAGCAGTTACTCGAGCAGGAATAATTCACCCCTCCACTTT
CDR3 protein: CASSYSSRNNSPLHF

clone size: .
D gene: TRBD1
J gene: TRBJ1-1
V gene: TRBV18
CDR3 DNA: TGTGCCAGCTCACTGACAGGGTATGGCACTGAAGCTTTCTTT
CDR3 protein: CASSLTGYGTEAFF

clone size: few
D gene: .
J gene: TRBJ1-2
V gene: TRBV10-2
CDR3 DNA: TGCGCCAGCAGTGAGAGCTCCACGGCGGGCTATGGCTACACCTTC
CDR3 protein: CASSESSTAGYGYTF

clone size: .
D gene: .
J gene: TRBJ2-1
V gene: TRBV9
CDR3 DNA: TGTGCCAGCAGCGAATCACCCGCCAGGGCCAATGAGCAGTTCTTC
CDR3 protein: CASSESPARANEQFF

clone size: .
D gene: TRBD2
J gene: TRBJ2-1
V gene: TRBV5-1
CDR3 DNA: TGCGCCAGCAGGCTCAGCCCGGGAGGGTCCAATGAGCAGTTCTTC
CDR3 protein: CASRLSPGGSNEQFF

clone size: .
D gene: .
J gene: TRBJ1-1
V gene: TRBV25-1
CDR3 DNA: TGTGCCAGCAGTGAATATAGGGAGGGGGAGGACGCTGAAGCTTTCTTT
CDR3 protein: CASSEYREGEDAEAFF